This T cell receptor (beta chain) was retrieved from a study of T cell repertoires in cytomegalovirus infection. Study as a whole: In the study, CMV epitopes included recently identified HLA-C-restricted and well-studied HLA-B-restricted ones. It was the public TCR beta signatures that indicated both CMV infection and matching HLA type.

TCRdb analysed the reads with MiXCR anew, one entry per CDR3 protein. The sample carries some 130,000 distinct CDR3 sequences, over 25% recorded once. General study points: Totalled public TCR beta family frequency picked out people who carried CMV plus the relevant HLA.

V shed 5 bases and J shed 5 bases, with 21 bases lying between them. This CDR3 comprises 17 residues. Germline-derived CDR1 and CDR2 are MNHEY and SMNVEV (reference sequence). Turning to this clonotype: Its antigen is currently unknown.

V usage is TRBV27 and J usage is TRBJ2-2; perhaps TRBD2 as D (6 bases). This sequence was found in a human donor in good health (CMV status not recorded). Some clones in this sample may be carry-over from other donors' samples. The material was CD8+ T cells from cultured PBMCs, obtained from culture after CMV antigen stimulation. In DNA, the CDR3 is TGTGCCAGCAGTCCATACCAAACCGCAGGGAGGACCGGGGAGCTGTTTTTT. Amino acid sequence: CASSPYQTAGRTGELFF.